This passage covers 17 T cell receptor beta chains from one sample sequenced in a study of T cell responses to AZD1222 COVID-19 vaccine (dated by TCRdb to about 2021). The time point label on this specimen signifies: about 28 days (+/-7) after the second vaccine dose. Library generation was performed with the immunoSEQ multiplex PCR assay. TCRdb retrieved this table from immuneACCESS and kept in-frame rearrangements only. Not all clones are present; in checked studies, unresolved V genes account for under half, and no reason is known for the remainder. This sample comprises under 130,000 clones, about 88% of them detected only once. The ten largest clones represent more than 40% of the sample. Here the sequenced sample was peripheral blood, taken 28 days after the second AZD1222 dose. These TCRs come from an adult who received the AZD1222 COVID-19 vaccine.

This CDR3 reads CASSRTSGDGGQYF. CDR3 coding DNA: TGTGCCAGCAGCCGGACTAGCGGGGACGGGGGGCAGTACTTC. The V gene is TRBV7-9, the J gene TRBJ2-7; 12 nucleotides agree with TRBD2. V trimming: 5 bases; J trimming: 9 bases; junction bases outside the gene matches: 8. The germline CDR1 and CDR2 sequences are SEHNR and FQNEAQ (reference sequence). This CDR3 is 14 amino acids long.

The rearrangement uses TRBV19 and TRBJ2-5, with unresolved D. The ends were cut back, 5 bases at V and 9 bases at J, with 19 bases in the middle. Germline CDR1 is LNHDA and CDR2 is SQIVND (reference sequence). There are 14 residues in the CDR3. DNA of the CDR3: TGTGCCAGTAGTGAGGCAGGCGCTGGCAGAGCCCAGTACTTC. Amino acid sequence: CASSEAGAGRAQYF.

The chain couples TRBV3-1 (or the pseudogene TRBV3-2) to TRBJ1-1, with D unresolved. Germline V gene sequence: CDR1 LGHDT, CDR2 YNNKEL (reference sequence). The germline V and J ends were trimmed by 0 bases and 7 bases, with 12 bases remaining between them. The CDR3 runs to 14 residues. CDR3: CASSQDMVTREAFF. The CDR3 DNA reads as TGTGCCAGCAGCCAAGATATGGTCACCCGTGAAGCTTTCTTT.

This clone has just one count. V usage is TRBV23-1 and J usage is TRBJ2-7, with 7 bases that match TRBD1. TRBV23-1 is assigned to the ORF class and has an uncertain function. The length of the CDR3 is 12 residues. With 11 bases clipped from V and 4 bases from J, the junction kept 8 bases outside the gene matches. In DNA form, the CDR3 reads TGCGCCTCTGGGACAGAGACTTACGAGCAGTACTTC. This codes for CASGTETYEQYF.

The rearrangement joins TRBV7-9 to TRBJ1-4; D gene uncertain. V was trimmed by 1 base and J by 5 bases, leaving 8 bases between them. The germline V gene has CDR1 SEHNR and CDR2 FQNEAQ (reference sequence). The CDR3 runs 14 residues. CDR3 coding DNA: TGTGCCAGCAGCTTAGGACACTCCAATGAAAAACTGTTTTTT. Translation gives CASSLGHSNEKLFF.

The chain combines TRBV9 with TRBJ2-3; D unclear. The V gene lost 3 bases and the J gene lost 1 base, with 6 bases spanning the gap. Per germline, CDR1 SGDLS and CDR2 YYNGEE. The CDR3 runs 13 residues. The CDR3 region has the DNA TGTGCCAGCAGCGGGAGAGGCACAGATACGCAGTATTTT. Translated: CASSGRGTDTQYF. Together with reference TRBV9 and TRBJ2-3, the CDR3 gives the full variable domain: DSGVTQTPKHLITATGQRVTLRCSPRSGDLSVYWYQQSLDQGLQFLIQYYNGEERAKGNILERFSAQQFPDLHSELNLSSLELGDSALYFCASSGRGTDTQYFGPGTRLTVL.

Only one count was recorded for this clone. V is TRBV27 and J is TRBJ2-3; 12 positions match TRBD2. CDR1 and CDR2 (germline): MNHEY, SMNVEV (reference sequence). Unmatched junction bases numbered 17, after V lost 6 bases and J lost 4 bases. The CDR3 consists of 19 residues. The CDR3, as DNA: TGTGCCAGCAGCAATAAAATCGCGAGACTAGCGGGAGAATCAGATACGCAGTATTTT. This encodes CASSNKIARLAGESDTQYF.

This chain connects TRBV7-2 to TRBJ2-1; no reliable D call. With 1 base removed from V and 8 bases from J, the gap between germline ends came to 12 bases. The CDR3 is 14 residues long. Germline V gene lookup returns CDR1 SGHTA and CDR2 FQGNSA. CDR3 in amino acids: CASSLVGLVDEQFF. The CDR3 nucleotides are TGTGCCAGCAGCTTAGTAGGTTTAGTCGATGAGCAGTTCTTC.

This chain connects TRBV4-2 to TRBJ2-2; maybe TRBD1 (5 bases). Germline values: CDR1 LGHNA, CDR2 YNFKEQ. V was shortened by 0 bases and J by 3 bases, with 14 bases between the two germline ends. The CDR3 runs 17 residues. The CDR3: CASSQELSRVYTGELFF. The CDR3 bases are TGTGCCAGCAGCCAAGAGCTTAGCAGGGTATACACCGGGGAGCTGTTTTTT.

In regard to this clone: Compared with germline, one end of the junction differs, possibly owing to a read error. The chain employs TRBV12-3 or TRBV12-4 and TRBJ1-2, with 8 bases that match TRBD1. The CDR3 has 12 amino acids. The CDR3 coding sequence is TGTGCCAGCAGCTTAGACAGGGGTGGCTACACCTTC. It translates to CASSLDRGGYTF.

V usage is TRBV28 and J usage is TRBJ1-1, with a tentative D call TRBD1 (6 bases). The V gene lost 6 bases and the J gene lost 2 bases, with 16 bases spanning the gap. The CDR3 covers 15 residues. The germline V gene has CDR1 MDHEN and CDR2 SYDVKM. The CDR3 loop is CASSRDRPTNTEAFF. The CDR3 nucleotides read TGTGCCAGCAGCAGAGACAGGCCCACTAACACTGAAGCTTTCTTT. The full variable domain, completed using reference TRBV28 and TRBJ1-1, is DVKVTQSSRYLVKRTGEKVFLECVQDMDHENMFWYRQDPGLGLRLIYFSYDVKMKEKGDIPEGYSVSREKKERFSLILESASTNQTSMYLCASSRDRPTNTEAFFGQGTRLTVV.

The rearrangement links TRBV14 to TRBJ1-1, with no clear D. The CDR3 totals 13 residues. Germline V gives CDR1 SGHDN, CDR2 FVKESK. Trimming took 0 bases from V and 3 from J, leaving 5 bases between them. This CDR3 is CASSQEMDTEAFF. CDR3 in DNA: TGTGCCAGCAGCCAAGAGATGGACACTGAAGCTTTCTTT.

The CDR3 DNA is TGTGCCAGCAGCTTAAGGGGACAGGAGGCCCAGCCCCAGCATTTT. Translating gives CASSLRGQEAQPQHF. This chain connects TRBV7-2 to TRBJ1-5; TRBD1 matches 8 bases. There are 15 residues in the CDR3. Germline CDR1 SGHTA, CDR2 FQGNSA. V was pared by 2 bases and J by 7 bases, with 7 bases of the junction left unmatched.

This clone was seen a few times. The CDR3 DNA is TGTGCCAGTACCACTGCTCGACCCTACAATGAGCAGTTCTTC. It yields the protein CASTTARPYNEQFF. The V call is TRBV19, the J call TRBJ2-1, with no clear D. CDR3 length: 14 amino acids. The V gene lost 7 bases and the J gene lost 2 bases, with 12 bases spanning the gap. The germline gives CDR1 LNHDA, CDR2 SQIVND (reference sequence).

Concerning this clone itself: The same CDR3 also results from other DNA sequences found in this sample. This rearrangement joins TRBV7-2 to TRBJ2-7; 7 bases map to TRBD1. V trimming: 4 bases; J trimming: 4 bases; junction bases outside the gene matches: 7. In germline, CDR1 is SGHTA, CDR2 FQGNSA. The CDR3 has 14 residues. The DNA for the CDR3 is TGTGCCAGCAGCTCGCGACAGGGTCTTTACGAGCAGTACTTC. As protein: CASSSRQGLYEQYF.

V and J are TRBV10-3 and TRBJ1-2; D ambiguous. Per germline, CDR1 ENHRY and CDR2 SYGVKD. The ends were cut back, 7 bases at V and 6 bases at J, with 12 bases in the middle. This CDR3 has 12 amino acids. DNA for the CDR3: TGTGCCATCACGAGTCAGTACGATGGCTACACCTTC. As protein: CAITSQYDGYTF.

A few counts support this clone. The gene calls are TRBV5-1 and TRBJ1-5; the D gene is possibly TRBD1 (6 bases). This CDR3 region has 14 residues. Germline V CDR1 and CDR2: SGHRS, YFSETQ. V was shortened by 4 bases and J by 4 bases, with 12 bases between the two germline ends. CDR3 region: CASSPGQWNQPQHF. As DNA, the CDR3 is TGCGCCAGCAGCCCGGGACAATGGAATCAGCCCCAGCATTTT.